These 27 T cell receptor beta chains originate from one sample sequenced in a study of response to subunit inactivated influenza vaccine. TCRdb reanalysed the RT-PCR reads using MiXCR and keeps one entry per CDR3 protein. The sample contains 550,000 to 800,000 distinct CDR3 sequences, approximately 13% of which appear only once. Sample: PBMCs from blood, taken 14 days before vaccination. These receptors all stem from a man aged 50 or older who received an inactivated influenza vaccine.

At least ten counts were recorded for this clonotype. The rearrangement links TRBV5-6 to TRBJ1-4; a weak D match, TRBD1 (5 bases). This CDR3 has 14 residues. Germline V gene sequence: CDR1 SGHDT, CDR2 YYEEEE. V lost 4 bases and J 11 bases, leaving 18 bases between the germline ends. CDR3 amino acids: CASSRQNLVAKLFF. CDR3 nucleotides: TGTGCCAGCAGCCGACAGAATCTAGTCGCCAAACTGTTTTTT.

This chain connects TRBV4-3 to TRBJ2-3; 9 nucleotides line up with TRBD2. The CDR3 is 18 residues long. Per the germline V gene, CDR1 is LGHNA and CDR2 is YSLEER. V gave up 0 bases and J gave up 4 bases; unmatched junction bases: 11. The CDR3 nucleotides are TGCGCCAGCAGCCAAGACCCCGTTGCGGGGGGGCTGTCAGATACGCAGTATTTT. This encodes CASSQDPVAGGLSDTQYF.

This clonotype came up a few times. V and J are TRBV29-1 and TRBJ2-2; 9 bases fit TRBD1. The CDR3 consists of 16 residues. Trimming at V came to 7 bases and at J to 5 bases, leaving 14 bases not matched to a gene. Germline V gene lookup returns CDR1 SQVTM and CDR2 ANQGSEA. CDR3 loop: CSAGAGTGFRTGELFF. The CDR3 DNA sequence: TGCAGCGCCGGCGCCGGGACAGGGTTTCGGACCGGGGAGCTGTTTTTT.

This clonotype was seen more than once but under ten times. The V call is TRBV10-3, the J call TRBJ2-7, with no clear D. Between the trimmed V and J ends, which lost 3 bases and 4 bases, there was a span of 10 bases. There are 13 residues in the CDR3. Looked up from germline, CDR1 is ENHRY and CDR2 is SYGVKD. The chain's CDR3 is CAISEVSGYEQYF. The CDR3 bases are TGTGCCATCAGTGAAGTTTCCGGGTACGAGCAGTACTTC.

The chain carries TRBV7-2 and TRBJ2-1; TRBD1 agrees at 9 bases. The CDR3 has 15 amino acids. J was trimmed by 7 bases and V by 5 bases; bases with no gene match: 9. From germline, CDR1 is SGHTA and CDR2 FQGNSA. CDR3 amino acids: CASSVPGTGKNEQFF. CDR3 coding DNA: TGTGCCAGCAGCGTCCCCGGGACAGGGAAAAATGAGCAGTTCTTC. Full variable domain (missing parts from reference TRBV7-2 and TRBJ2-1): GAGVSQSPSNKVTEKGKDVELRCDPISGHTALYWYRQSLGQGLEFLIYFQGNSAPDKSGLPSDRFSAERTGGSVSTLTIQRTQQEDSAVYLCASSVPGTGKNEQFFGPGTRLTVL.

On this clonotype itself: A much larger clone differs from this one at a single base, so this may be a read error. V is TRBV28 and J is TRBJ2-7; 9 bases line up with TRBD1. Looked up from germline, CDR1 is MDHEN and CDR2 is SYDVKM. With V trimmed by 2 bases and J by 3 bases, 5 bases remained unmatched. CDR3 length: 15 amino acids. The CDR3 spells CASSLPSGQGYEQYF. The CDR3 nucleotides read TGTGCCAGCAGTTTACCTTCGGGACAGGGCTACGAGCAGTACTTC.

To note about this clonotype: One end of the junction does not line up with germline, which may come from a read error. V gene TRBV5-1 combines with J gene TRBJ2-3; 11 bases line up with TRBD2. Germline V gene data show CDR1 as SGHRS and CDR2 as YFSETQ. The length of the CDR3 is 16 residues. The CDR3: CASSLELAGATDTQYF. DNA of the CDR3: TGCGCCAGCAGTTTGGAACTAGCGGGGGCAACAGATACGCAGTATTTT.

In this sample, this clonotype turned up a few times. The chain carries TRBV28 and TRBJ2-6; TRBD1 might be the D (6 bases). Trimming cost V 10 bases and J 2 bases, with 24 bases left between them. This CDR3 region has 18 residues. Germline CDR1 MDHEN, CDR2 SYDVKM. The CDR3 DNA sequence: TGTGCCACCCTTGGTCGGGACACGGAACTTGCTGGGGCCAACGTCCTGACTTTC. This encodes CATLGRDTELAGANVLTF.

This clonotype was observed a few times. The J gene is TRBJ2-1, the V gene TRBV7-9, with D perhaps TRBD1 (6 bases). Trimming left V 7 bases short and J 10 bases short, with 23 bases between. CDR3 length equals 15 residues. The germline V gene encodes CDR1 SEHNR and CDR2 FQNEAQ (reference sequence). The CDR3 bases are TGTGCCAGCAACCTAAAGACACACATCAGGGGAGAGCAGTTCTTC. It codes for CASNLKTHIRGEQFF.

The rearrangement links TRBV29-1 to TRBJ2-3; D gene ambiguous. V lost 7 bases, J lost 6 bases, and 17 bases lay in between. Germline V gives CDR1 SQVTM, CDR2 ANQGSEA. This CDR3 contains 13 residues. Here the CDR3 DNA reads TGCAGCGCTCGCGACCAGGTTACGGATACGCAGTATTTT. Encoded protein: CSARDQVTDTQYF.

A few counts support this clonotype. This chain joins TRBV6-6 and TRBJ2-3; a possible D gene is TRBD1 (6 bases). This CDR3 region has 13 residues. V was trimmed by 5 bases and J by 7 bases, leaving 13 bases between them. Germline CDR1 MNHNY, CDR2 SVGAGI (reference sequence). The CDR3 loop reads CASSLQGQHTQYF. The DNA of the CDR3 is TGTGCCAGCAGTCTACAGGGTCAACATACGCAGTATTTT.

This clonotype was picked up a small number of times. The chain couples TRBV7-2 to TRBJ2-5, with a tentative D call TRBD1 (5 bases). Looked up from germline, CDR1 is SGHTA and CDR2 is FQGNSA. Trimming shortened V by 5 bases and J by 3 bases, and 16 bases separated the two germline ends. The CDR3 is made up of 15 amino acids. As DNA, the CDR3 is TGTGCCAGCAGCCGACAACAGGCCATGGAAGAGACCCAGTACTTC. Translation gives CASSRQQAMEETQYF.

This rearrangement joins TRBV15 to TRBJ2-5; D might be TRBD1 or TRBD2, each matching 5 bases. Trimming took 2 bases from V and 5 from J, leaving 27 bases between them. CDR3 length: 19 residues. Germline V gives CDR1 LNHNV, CDR2 YYDKDF (reference sequence). CDR3 amino acids: CATSRRITGTGRVGETQYF. The CDR3 DNA reads as TGTGCCACCAGCAGACGGATAACCGGGACGGGGCGGGTCGGGGAGACCCAGTACTTC.

The chain has TRBV11-2 and TRBJ2-6; 7 bases agree with TRBD1. The CDR3 runs 20 residues. The germline CDR1 and CDR2 sequences are SGHAT and FQNNGV. V was pared by 6 bases and J by 0 bases, with 17 bases of the junction left unmatched. CDR3 sequence reads: CASRRFWDRKIFSGANVLTF. CDR3 sequence (DNA): TGTGCCAGCAGGCGCTTTTGGGACAGAAAAATTTTCTCTGGGGCCAACGTCCTGACTTTC. Variable domain in full (rest from reference TRBV11-2 and TRBJ2-6): EAGVAQSPRYKIIEKRQSVAFWCNPISGHATLYWYQQILGQGPKLLIQFQNNGVVDDSQLPKDRFSAERLKGVDSTLKIQPAKLEDSAVYLCASRRFWDRKIFSGANVLTFGAGSRLTVL.

The chain is built from TRBV27 and TRBJ1-6, with D unclear. The germline V and J ends were trimmed by 5 bases and 11 bases, with 13 bases remaining between them. The CDR3 spans 13 residues. In germline, CDR1 is MNHEY, CDR2 SMNVEV (reference sequence). The CDR3 region is CASSPAGVTPLHF. As DNA, the CDR3 is TGTGCCAGCAGTCCCGCCGGGGTTACACCCCTCCACTTT.

Ten or more counts support this clonotype. V and J are TRBV12-3 or TRBV12-4 and TRBJ2-2; TRBD2 matches at 7 bases. V was clipped by 5 bases and J by 3 bases; unmatched bases: 3. CDR3 length equals 14 residues. Here the CDR3 DNA reads TGTGCCAGCAGTAGCGGGAAGCACACCGGGGAGCTGTTTTTT. Protein sequence: CASSSGKHTGELFF.

Ten or more counts support this clonotype. This chain uses TRBV2 with TRBJ1-1; the D is unclear. V lost 1 base, J lost 1 base, and 4 bases lay in between. Germline-derived CDR1 and CDR2 are SNHLY and FYNNEI. The CDR3 covers 13 residues. The CDR3 region has the DNA TGTGCCAGCAGTGAAGATTGGAACACTGAAGCTTTCTTT. As protein: CASSEDWNTEAFF. Using reference TRBV2 and TRBJ1-1 for the parts outside the CDR3, the full variable domain is EPEVTQTPSHQVTQMGQEVILRCVPISNHLYFYWYRQILGQKVEFLVSFYNNEISEKSEIFDDQFSVERPDGSNFTLKIRSTKLEDSAMYFCASSEDWNTEAFFGQGTRLTVV.

This clonotype was seen a few times. CDR3 sequence (DNA): TGCGCCAGCAGCCAGGCTCCGGAGAGGGGATGGCCGGAGCTGTTTTTT. Protein product: CASSQAPERGWPELFF. The gene calls are TRBV4-1 and TRBJ2-2; either TRBD1 or TRBD2 may fit D (5 bases each). CDR3 length: 16 residues. CDR1 is MGHRA and CDR2 is YSYEKL in the germline V gene. The V gene lost 3 bases and the J gene lost 10 bases, with 21 bases spanning the gap.

This chain uses TRBV7-3 with TRBJ1-5; D might be TRBD1 (6 bases). The CDR3 spans 15 residues. Between the trimmed V and J ends, which lost 2 bases and 6 bases, there was a span of 14 bases. Germline lookup yields CDR1 SGHTA and CDR2 FQGTGA. The CDR3 reads CASSLRAGDTQPQHF. The DNA for the CDR3 is TGTGCCAGCAGCTTACGGGCGGGGGACACTCAGCCCCAGCATTTT.

This clonotype was counted a few times. The CDR3 DNA reads as TGCGCCAGCAGCTTCACGGGGGGACCTTACAATGAGCAGTTCTTC. Amino acids: CASSFTGGPYNEQFF. The chain employs TRBV5-1 and TRBJ2-1; 7 bases are shared with TRBD2. This CDR3 spans 15 amino acids. Looked up from germline, CDR1 is SGHRS and CDR2 is YFSETQ. V was clipped by 2 bases and J by 4 bases; unmatched bases: 6. The entire variable domain, with the rest obtained from reference TRBV5-1 and TRBJ2-1, is as follows: KAGVTQTPRYLIKTRGQQVTLSCSPISGHRSVSWYQQTPGQGLQFLFEYFSETQRNKGNFPGRFSGRQFSNSRSEMNVSTLELGDSALYLCASSFTGGPYNEQFFGPGTRLTVL.

A few counts support this clonotype. The chain carries TRBV29-1 and TRBJ1-3; D gene unclear. The ends were cut back, 5 bases at V and 0 bases at J, with 8 bases in the middle. Germline assignment: CDR1 SQVTM and CDR2 ANQGSEA. The length of the CDR3 is 13 residues. DNA of the CDR3: TGCAGCGTTATGGAATCCTCTGGAAACACCATATATTTT. Translating it yields CSVMESSGNTIYF.

The genes are TRBV20-1 and TRBJ2-4; no definite D call. Germline V gene lookup returns CDR1 DFQATT and CDR2 SNEGSKA (reference sequence). This CDR3 has 13 amino acids. Between the trimmed V and J ends, which lost 6 bases and 0 bases, there was a span of 9 bases. The DNA of the CDR3 is TGCAGTGCAAACTATATAGCCAAAAACATTCAGTACTTC. Translating gives CSANYIAKNIQYF.

This chain uses TRBV2 with TRBJ1-5; no reliable D call. V was trimmed by 0 bases and J by 6 bases, leaving 9 bases between them. Germline lookup yields CDR1 SNHLY and CDR2 FYNNEI. The CDR3 runs 14 residues. The CDR3 DNA reads as TGTGCCAGCAGTGAAGCGCTTCCAGGTCAGCCCCAGCATTTT. Translation: CASSEALPGQPQHF.

CDR3 nucleotides: TGTGCCAGCAGTCTCACAAAGGGTGGCTACACCTTC. It is translated as CASSLTKGGYTF. This chain uses TRBV7-8 with TRBJ1-2; D uncertain. This CDR3 has 12 residues. Germline V CDR1 and CDR2: SGHVS, FQNEAQ. Trimming stripped 6 bases from V and 7 bases from J, with 12 bases between.

V usage is TRBV19 and J usage is TRBJ2-1; 10 bases line up with TRBD2. Germline values: CDR1 LNHDA, CDR2 SQIVND (reference sequence). There are 14 residues in the CDR3. Trimming at V came to 9 bases and at J to 3 bases, leaving 5 bases not matched to a gene. The CDR3 nucleotides are TGTGCCAGCCAAGCGGGAGGGTACTACAATGAGCAGTTCTTC. It is translated as CASQAGGYYNEQFF.

The CDR3 region is CASSLERLAYEQFF. The DNA for the CDR3 is TGTGCCAGCAGCTTAGAGCGACTAGCCTATGAGCAGTTCTTC. The chain couples TRBV7-6 to TRBJ2-1, with TRBD2 matching 7 bases. The CDR3 is 14 amino acids. The J segment lost 8 bases and the V segment lost 1 base, leaving 5 bases of the junction unmatched. Germline CDR1 is SGHVS and CDR2 is FNYEAQ.

This clonotype turned up a few times. The rearrangement joins TRBV20-1 to TRBJ2-1, with a possible D match to TRBD2 (5 bases). CDR1 is DFQATT and CDR2 is SNEGSKA in the germline V gene (reference sequence). V lost 3 bases and J lost 7, with 13 bases in between. The CDR3 has 13 residues. CDR3 region: CSASGGPGNEQFF. The CDR3 DNA sequence: TGCAGTGCTAGTGGAGGTCCCGGGAATGAGCAGTTCTTC.